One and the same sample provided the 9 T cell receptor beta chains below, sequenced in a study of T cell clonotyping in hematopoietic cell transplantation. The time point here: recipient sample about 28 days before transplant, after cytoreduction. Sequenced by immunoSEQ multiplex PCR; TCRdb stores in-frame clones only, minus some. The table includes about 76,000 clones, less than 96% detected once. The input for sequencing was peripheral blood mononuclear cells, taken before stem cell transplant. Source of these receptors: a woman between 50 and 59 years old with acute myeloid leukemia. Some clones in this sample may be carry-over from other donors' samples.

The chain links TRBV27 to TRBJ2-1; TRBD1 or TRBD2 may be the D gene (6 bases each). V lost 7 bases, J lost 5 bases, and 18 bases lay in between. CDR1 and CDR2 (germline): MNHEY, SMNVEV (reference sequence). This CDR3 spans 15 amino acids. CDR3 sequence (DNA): TGTGCCAGCACCATTCCGGGGGCCGGGCACAATGAGCAGTTCTTC. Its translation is CASTIPGAGHNEQFF.

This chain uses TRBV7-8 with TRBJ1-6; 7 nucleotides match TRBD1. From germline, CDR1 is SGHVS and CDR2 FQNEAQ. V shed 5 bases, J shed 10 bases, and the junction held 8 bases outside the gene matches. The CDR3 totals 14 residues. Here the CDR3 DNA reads TGTGCCAGCAGCCCGACAGGGTTAGTGTCACCCCTCCACTTT. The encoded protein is CASSPTGLVSPLHF.

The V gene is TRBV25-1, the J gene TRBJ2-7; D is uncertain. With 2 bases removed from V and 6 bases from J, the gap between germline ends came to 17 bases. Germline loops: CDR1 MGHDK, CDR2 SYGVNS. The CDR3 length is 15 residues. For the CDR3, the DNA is TGTGCCAGCAGTGAACCGGGCTCCCGCCTTGGCGAGCAGTACTTC. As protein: CASSEPGSRLGEQYF.

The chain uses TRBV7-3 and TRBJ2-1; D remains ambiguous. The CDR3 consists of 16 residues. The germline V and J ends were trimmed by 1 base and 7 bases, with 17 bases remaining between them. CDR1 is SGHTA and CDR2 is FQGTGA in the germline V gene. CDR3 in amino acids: CASSLRPGNIPNEQFF. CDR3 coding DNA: TGTGCCAGCAGCTTAAGGCCAGGTAATATCCCTAATGAGCAGTTCTTC.

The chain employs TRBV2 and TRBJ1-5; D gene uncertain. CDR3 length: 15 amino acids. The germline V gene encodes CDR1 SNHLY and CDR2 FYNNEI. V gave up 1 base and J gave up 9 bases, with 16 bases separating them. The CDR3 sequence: CASSEVRSGIGPQHF. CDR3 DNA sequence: TGTGCCAGCAGTGAAGTTCGCAGTGGGATAGGGCCCCAGCATTTT.

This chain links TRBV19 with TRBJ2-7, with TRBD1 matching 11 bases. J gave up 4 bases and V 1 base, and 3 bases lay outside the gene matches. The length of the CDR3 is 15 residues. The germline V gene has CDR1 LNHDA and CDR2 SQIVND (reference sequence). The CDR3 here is CASSIAGQGAYEQYF. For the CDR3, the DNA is TGTGCCAGTAGTATAGCTGGACAGGGGGCGTACGAGCAGTACTTC. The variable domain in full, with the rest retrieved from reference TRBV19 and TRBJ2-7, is DGGITQSPKYLFRKEGQNVTLSCEQNLNHDAMYWYRQDPGQGLRLIYYSQIVNDFQKGDIAEGYSVSREKKESFPLTVTSAQKNPTAFYLCASSIAGQGAYEQYFGPGTRLTVT.

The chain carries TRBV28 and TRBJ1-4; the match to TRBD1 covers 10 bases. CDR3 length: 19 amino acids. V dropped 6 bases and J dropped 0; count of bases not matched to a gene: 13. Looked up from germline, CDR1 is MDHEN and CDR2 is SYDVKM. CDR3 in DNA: TGTGCCAGCAGCATCGCCGGGACAGGGGCCGTTGCAACTAATGAAAAACTGTTTTTT. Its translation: CASSIAGTGAVATNEKLFF.

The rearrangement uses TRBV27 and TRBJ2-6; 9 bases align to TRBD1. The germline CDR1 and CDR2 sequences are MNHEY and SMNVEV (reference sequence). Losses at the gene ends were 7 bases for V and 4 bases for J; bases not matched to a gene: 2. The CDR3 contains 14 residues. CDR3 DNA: TGTGCCAGCAACAGGGGGCCAGGGGCCAACGTCCTGACTTTC. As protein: CASNRGPGANVLTF.

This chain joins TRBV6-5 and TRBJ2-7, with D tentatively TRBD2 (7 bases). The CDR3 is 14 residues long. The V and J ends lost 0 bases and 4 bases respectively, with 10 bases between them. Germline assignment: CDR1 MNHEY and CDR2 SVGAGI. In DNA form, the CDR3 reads TGTGCCAGCAGTTACTCGGGGGGGCGGTACGAGCAGTACTTC. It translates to CASSYSGGRYEQYF.